This T cell receptor (beta chain) was recorded in a study of PD-L1 blockade in urothelial cancer. Study at large: About 90% of the roughly 29 patients were men who had bladder-origin urothelial cancer. The number of prior chemotherapy regimens per patient was 0 to 3.

After removal of 3 bases from V and 4 bases from J, the junction contained 3 bases not matched to a gene. The germline V gene encodes CDR1 SGHRS and CDR2 YFSETQ. The CDR3 loop spans 15 amino acids. Spiking of synthetic TCR analog templates was performed in each PCR. This table comes from immunoSEQ multiplex PCR, and its TCRdb copy is limited to in-frame clones, with some not included. This table holds around 110,000 clones, around 88% found once. Specified time point: peripheral blood 6 weeks after treatment start. This sequence joins TRBV5-1 and TRBJ1-5; 11 positions agree with TRBD1. This clonotype originated in a man aged 55 to 70 with urothelial cancer. This specimen consisted of PBMCs, obtained around atezolizumab (anti-PD-L1) treatment. The CDR3 DNA sequence: TGCGCCAGCAGCTGGGGACAGGGGGGGAATCAGCCCCAGCATTTT. Translating it yields CASSWGQGGNQPQHF.